This is a list of T cell receptor beta chains from one sample in a study of beta chain features in type 1 diabetes. Method: immunoSEQ multiplex PCR; TCRdb's copy keeps in-frame clones and lacks some. Among about 390,000 clones, over 8.5% were seen once, and the ten largest hold over 0.45%. Input material: central memory CD4+ T cells from blood. These receptors were obtained from a man under 40 with type 1 diabetes. Each CDR3 is given with its conserved first and last residue. The D gene is left open where the match is weak. Clone size appears in some rows only: once, few, many, or a class for an expanded clone.

few	TRBV28	TRBJ1-2	NA	CASSYGGDGYTF	TGTGCCAGCAGTTACGGTGGGGATGGCTACACCTTC
NA	TRBV4-2	TRBJ2-5	NA	CASSQVGSQGTQYF	TGTGCCAGCAGCCAAGTAGGAAGTCAAGGGACCCAGTACTTC
few	TRBV25-1	TRBJ1-2	TRBD1	CASKGQGRNGYTF	TGTGCCAGTAAAGGACAGGGGCGCAACGGCTACACCTTC
NA	TRBV28	TRBJ1-4	NA	CASSQKTGIREKLFF	TGTGCCAGCAGTCAGAAGACAGGTATTAGGGAAAAACTGTTTTTT
NA	TRBV29-1	TRBJ2-5	TRBD1	CSVEGNRGRETQYF	TGCAGCGTTGAAGGGAACAGGGGGCGGGAGACCCAGTACTTC
many	TRBV10-3	TRBJ2-6	NA	CAISESGSSGANVLTF	TGTGCCATCAGTGAGTCAGGCTCTTCTGGGGCCAACGTCCTGACTTTC
NA	TRBV5-4	TRBJ1-2	TRBD1	CASSTTGTGAGYTF	TGCGCCAGCAGCACCACCGGGACAGGGGCCGGCTACACCTTC
few	TRBV7-2	TRBJ2-1	NA	CASSLDRSSYNEQFF	TGTGCCAGCAGCTTAGACAGAAGCTCCTACAATGAGCAGTTCTTC
many	TRBV10-3	TRBJ2-5	TRBD2	CAISEGTSGTQETQYF	TGTGCCATCAGTGAAGGGACTAGCGGGACCCAAGAGACCCAGTACTTC
many	TRBV9	TRBJ2-7	NA	CASSEEENSYEQYF	TGTGCCAGCAGCGAGGAGGAAAACTCCTACGAGCAGTACTTC
NA	TRBV11-2	TRBJ2-5	TRBD2	CASSRTGTSGSAVETQYF	TGTGCCAGCAGCAGGACCGGGACTAGCGGGAGTGCTGTAGAGACCCAGTACTTC
few	TRBV5-1	TRBJ1-1	NA	CASSWSVNTEAFF	TGCGCCAGCAGTTGGAGTGTGAACACTGAAGCTTTCTTT
many	TRBV7-2	TRBJ2-2	TRBD2	CASSLGLAGIGELFF	TGTGCCAGCAGCTTGGGACTAGCGGGAATCGGGGAGCTGTTTTTT
NA	TRBV19	TRBJ1-1	NA	CASSIGGAGNTEAFF	TGTGCCAGTAGTATCGGGGGGGCCGGGAACACTGAAGCTTTCTTT
few	TRBV7-9	TRBJ2-5	NA	CASSLGMETQYF	TGTGCCAGCAGCTTAGGAATGGAGACCCAGTACTTC
NA	TRBV4-2	TRBJ1-2	NA	CASSQDFGDSNYGYTF	TGTGCCAGCAGCCAGGACTTCGGGGACTCAAACTATGGCTACACCTTC
few	TRBV6-5	TRBJ1-4	NA	CASSPLGAANEKLFF	TGTGCCAGCAGTCCCCTGGGGGCGGCTAATGAAAAACTGTTTTTT
NA	TRBV4-2	TRBJ1-1	NA	CASTTATAQNTEAFF	TGTGCCAGCACCACAGCGACTGCACAGAACACTGAAGCTTTCTTT
many	TRBV2	TRBJ2-6	NA	CARGPGANVLTF	TGTGCCAGGGGGCCCGGGGCCAACGTCCTGACTTTC
NA	TRBV9	TRBJ1-1	TRBD1	CASSVNGQGVYGTEAFF	TGTGCCAGCAGCGTAAATGGACAGGGGGTATACGGTACTGAAGCTTTCTTT
few	TRBV2	TRBJ1-5	NA	CASSEAWEDQPQHF	TGTGCCAGCAGTGAAGCCTGGGAAGATCAGCCCCAGCATTTT
few	TRBV6-6	TRBJ2-7	NA	CASSSSLREQYF	TGTGCCAGCAGTTCCTCCCTTAGAGAGCAGTACTTC
NA	TRBV7-9	TRBJ1-5	TRBD1	CASSLIGQGEIQPQHF	TGTGCCAGCAGCCTCATTGGGCAGGGGGAGATTCAGCCCCAGCATTTT
few	TRBV5-1	TRBJ2-1	NA	CASSLEGREQFF	TGCGCCAGCAGCTTGGAGGGGCGGGAGCAGTTCTTC
few	TRBV28	TRBJ2-1	TRBD2	CASSSFGAQAGGRYNEQFF	TGTGCCAGCAGTTCCTTCGGCGCGCAGGCGGGAGGGAGGTACAATGAGCAGTTCTTC
NA	TRBV4-3	TRBJ1-6	NA	CASSPKPGTPNSPLHF	TGCGCCAGCAGCCCCAAACCCGGGACACCGAATTCACCCCTCCACTTT
NA	TRBV28	TRBJ2-1	NA	CASSRGATAYNEQFF	TGTGCCAGCAGCCGCGGAGCGACAGCCTACAATGAGCAGTTCTTC
once	TRBV2	TRBJ1-5	NA	CASRGVNSNQPQHF	TGTGCCAGCAGAGGGGTAAATAGCAATCAGCCCCAGCATTTT
once	TRBV6-1	TRBJ1-4	NA	CASNRRQQPDEKLFF	TGTGCCAGCAACAGAAGGCAACAGCCAGATGAAAAACTGTTTTTT
NA	TRBV7-8	TRBJ1-1	NA	CASSQLIDRPNTEAFF	TGTGCCAGCAGCCAGCTTATTGACAGACCGAACACTGAAGCTTTCTTT
few	TRBV5-1	TRBJ2-3	TRBD2	CASSPEVAGATDTQYF	TGCGCCAGCAGCCCAGAAGTAGCGGGAGCCACAGATACGCAGTATTTT
few	TRBV18	TRBJ2-2	NA	CASSRFSTKNDGELFF	TGTGCCAGCTCAAGGTTCAGTACCAAAAACGACGGGGAGCTGTTTTTT
NA	TRBV5-1	TRBJ2-4	TRBD2	CASSREAWYF	TGCGCCAGCAGCCGGGAGGCGTGGTACTTC
few	TRBV6-1	TRBJ1-1	NA	CASLSGTGVNTEAFF	TGTGCTTCGCTCAGCGGCACGGGCGTGAACACTGAAGCTTTCTTT
few	TRBV28	TRBJ2-7	TRBD1	CASSGTGGYEQYF	TGTGCCAGCAGCGGGACAGGGGGATACGAGCAGTACTTC
NA	TRBV19	TRBJ2-3	NA	CASSIDKAREGQYF	TGTGCCAGTAGTATCGACAAGGCCCGAGAGGGGCAGTATTTT
NA	TRBV7-9	TRBJ2-7	NA	CASSRTGYEQYF	TGTGCCAGCAGCCGCACAGGATACGAGCAGTACTTC
NA	TRBV5-1	TRBJ2-5	NA	CASSLNAGTETQYF	TGCGCCAGCAGCTTGAATGCGGGAACAGAGACCCAGTACTTC
many	TRBV30	TRBJ1-2	NA	CAWSALRGYTF	TGTGCCTGGAGTGCACTGCGTGGCTACACCTTC
NA	TRBV27	TRBJ2-4	TRBD2	CASPGPAGNSLAKNIQYF	TGTGCCAGCCCCGGGCCAGCGGGGAACTCTCTGGCCAAAAACATTCAGTACTTC
few	TRBV28	TRBJ2-7	TRBD2	CASSGAGESSYEQYF	TGTGCCAGCAGCGGAGCGGGAGAGAGCTCCTACGAGCAGTACTTC
NA	TRBV19	TRBJ2-5	NA	CASSPRLETQYF	TGTGCCAGTAGTCCCCGCTTAGAGACCCAGTACTTC
NA	TRBV7-2	TRBJ2-1	NA	CASSLLGGSGNEQFF	TGTGCCAGCAGCTTATTAGGGGGATCGGGCAATGAGCAGTTCTTC
NA	TRBV28	TRBJ2-5	NA	CASSLLEETQYF	TGTGCCAGCAGTTTGCTAGAGGAGACCCAGTACTTC
few	TRBV11-3	TRBJ2-3	TRBD1	CASSVGQEADTQYF	TGTGCCAGCAGCGTCGGACAGGAGGCAGATACGCAGTATTTT